These 6 T cell receptor beta chains share one sample of origin, sequenced in a study of blood T cell repertoires in COVID-19. TCRdb's table, derived via immunoSEQ multiplex PCR, lists solely in-frame clones and lacks some. Here the sample spans some 260,000 clones, 70% to 80% being singletons. The sequencing sample was made of peripheral blood. Receptor source: a woman aged 80 or over with acute or convalescent COVID-19.

This sequence joins TRBV7-9 and TRBJ1-1, with a weak D call TRBD1 (6 bases). This CDR3 is built from 13 residues. Germline loops: CDR1 SEHNR, CDR2 FQNEAQ (reference sequence). V lost 4 bases and J 5 bases, leaving 11 bases between the germline ends. The DNA for the CDR3 is TGTGCCAGCAGCTCACAGGGAAGAACTGAAGCTTTCTTT. Its translation: CASSSQGRTEAFF.

This chain joins TRBV3-1 (or the pseudogene TRBV3-2) and TRBJ1-6; D is ambiguous. V was clipped by 1 base and J by 9 bases, with 7 bases between them. Germline CDR1 reads LGHDT; CDR2 reads YNNKEL (reference sequence). The length of the CDR3 is 13 residues. The CDR3 bases are TGTGCCAGCAGCCAAGCACAGAGTTCACCCCTCCACTTT. The encoded protein is CASSQAQSSPLHF.

The chain couples TRBV2 to TRBJ2-7; maybe TRBD1 (7 bases). The length of the CDR3 is 14 residues. V was shortened by 11 bases and J by 1 base, with 18 bases between the two germline ends. Germline V CDR1 and CDR2: SNHLY, FYNNEI. CDR3 in amino acids: CAVRQGRGSYEQYF. Here the CDR3 DNA reads TGTGCCGTCCGACAGGGCCGGGGGTCCTACGAGCAGTACTTC.

The chain employs TRBV29-1 and TRBJ1-1; D perhaps matches TRBD1 (5 bases). The CDR3 runs 13 residues. Looked up from germline, CDR1 is SQVTM and CDR2 is ANQGSEA. V was clipped by 1 base and J by 3 bases, with 9 bases between them. This CDR3 is CSVEVGGDTEAFF. Here the CDR3 DNA reads TGCAGCGTTGAAGTGGGGGGGGACACTGAAGCTTTCTTT.

This clone turned up a few times. This chain joins TRBV19 and TRBJ1-5; D remains unclear. This CDR3 region has 16 residues. V lost 2 bases and J lost 4, with 15 bases in between. Germline V CDR1 and CDR2: LNHDA, SQIVND (reference sequence). Here the CDR3 DNA reads TGTGCCAGTAGTATACACACGGGGAGGCAGAATCAGCCCCAGCATTTT. Translation: CASSIHTGRQNQPQHF. Based on the CDR3 plus reference TRBV19 and TRBJ1-5, the full variable domain is DGGITQSPKYLFRKEGQNVTLSCEQNLNHDAMYWYRQDPGQGLRLIYYSQIVNDFQKGDIAEGYSVSREKKESFPLTVTSAQKNPTAFYLCASSIHTGRQNQPQHFGDGTRLSIL.

The genes are TRBV6-2 or TRBV6-3 and TRBJ1-1; 7 bases agree with TRBD1. Looked up from germline, CDR1 is MNHEY and CDR2 is SVGEGT. Trimming cost V 4 bases and J 8 bases; bases outside gene matches: 10. The CDR3 has 14 amino acids. In DNA form, the CDR3 reads TGTGCCAGCAGTTCAGGCGGGACAGCGAAAGAAGCTTTCTTT. Protein product: CASSSGGTAKEAFF.